This T cell receptor (beta chain) is from a study of T cell clonality in common variable immunodeficiency. Study observations and caveats: Common variable immunodeficiency TCR beta sequences reportedly had fewer deletions and N-nucleotide insertions. Compared with healthy controls, CVID subjects showed increased TCRbeta clonality, mostly in about a third. CVID subjects shared fewer TCRbeta clones than healthy controls did. T cell subpopulation sequencing would be needed to explain CVID clonality.

The sample holds a few counts of this clone. Its antigen remains unknown. The read stops 3 residues short of the end of the CDR3; the missing end is completed from the germline J gene. CDR1 and CDR2 (germline): SGHRS, YFSETQ. CDR3 length: 16 amino acids. The V segment lost 4 bases and the J segment 5 bases; nucleotides outside the gene matches: 8. TCRdb's copy holds only in-frame clones and misses some; the assay was immunoSEQ multiplex PCR. This repertoire holds some 64,000 clones, and none appear only once. The sequence was obtained from a person aged 18-69 years in good health. The chain employs TRBV5-1 and TRBJ2-7; 14 bases are shared with TRBD2. Specimen: peripheral blood mononuclear cells. CDR3: CASSKGTSGSIDEQYF. The DNA read from the CDR3 is TGCGCCAGCAGCAAAGGGACTAGCGGGAGTATCGACGAG.